The clone carrying this T cell receptor beta chain showed up many times. These data are taken from a study of CD8+CD57+ T cells in acquired aplastic anemia. For the study at large: Healthy-donor CD4+ cells averaged approximately 9.8 million reads.

Germline CDR1 and CDR2: DFQATT and SNEGSKA (reference sequence). The V end was cut by 0 bases, the J end by 1 base, with 12 bases between. CDR3 size: 15 residues. Profiling that covered TCR beta VDJ and CDR3 relied on genomic DNA as its template. TCRdb ran MiXCR on the reads and lists one entry per CDR3 protein. The sample holds about 80,000 distinct CDR3 sequences, less than 60% seen once. The rearrangement joins TRBV20-1 to TRBJ1-1; D remains ambiguous. The sequence derives from a human donor in good health, serving as a control. The specimen sequenced was sorted CD4+, CD8+, or CD8+CD57+ T cells (not recorded which) from PBMCs. In nucleotides, the CDR3 is TGCAGTGCTAGAGATTATCAAGGGAGGAACACTGAAGCTTTCTTT. Encoded protein: CSARDYQGRNTEAFF.